The 32 T cell receptor beta chains in this list originate from one sample, sequenced in a study of cytomegalovirus exposure and HLA in healthy donors. PCR used 60 Vbeta primers and 13 Jbeta primers. Sequenced by immunoSEQ multiplex PCR; TCRdb stores in-frame clones only, minus some. The table lists fewer than 250,000 clones, roughly 79% of them singletons. Sequencing was done on a sample of PBMCs. These receptors were collected from a young woman in good health and CMV-seronegative.

The CDR3 loop is CASSAGQGDEKLFF. In DNA form, the CDR3 reads TGTGCCAGCAGCGCGGGACAGGGGGACGAAAAACTGTTTTTT. The chain recombines TRBV9 with TRBJ1-4; TRBD1 matches at 11 bases. This CDR3 contains 14 residues. Germline loops: CDR1 SGDLS, CDR2 YYNGEE. With 3 bases clipped from V and 8 bases from J, the junction kept 3 bases outside the gene matches. Full variable domain (rest looked up from reference TRBV9 and TRBJ1-4): DSGVTQTPKHLITATGQRVTLRCSPRSGDLSVYWYQQSLDQGLQFLIQYYNGEERAKGNILERFSAQQFPDLHSELNLSSLELGDSALYFCASSAGQGDEKLFFGSGTQLSVL.

V is TRBV27 and J is TRBJ2-7, with a possible D match to TRBD1 (11 bases). The CDR3 covers 21 residues. V gave up 5 bases and J gave up 1 base, with 33 bases separating them. Germline CDR1 is MNHEY and CDR2 is SMNVEV (reference sequence). CDR3 amino acids: CASSLRTGGWLAGAISYEQYF. The DNA for the CDR3 is TGTGCCAGCAGTCTACGGACAGGGGGCTGGCTAGCGGGGGCCATATCCTACGAGCAGTACTTC.

V is TRBV9 and J is TRBJ2-3; 9 bases match TRBD2. The CDR3 extends over 15 amino acids. The germline gives CDR1 SGDLS, CDR2 YYNGEE. The junction had 3 bases not matched to a gene; V was cut back by 3 bases and J by 1 base. CDR3 DNA: TGTGCCAGCAGCGCAAGACTAGCGGGCACAGATACGCAGTATTTT. Its translation is CASSARLAGTDTQYF.

The chain uses TRBV6-1 and TRBJ1-1; no clear D gene. Looked up from germline, CDR1 is MNHNS and CDR2 is SASEGT. V was pared by 5 bases and J by 0 bases, with 13 bases between. This CDR3 region has 15 residues. Here the CDR3 DNA reads TGTGCCAGCAGTTGGTCGGCGGTAATGAACACTGAAGCTTTCTTT. Protein sequence: CASSWSAVMNTEAFF.

This clone has just one count. The chain couples TRBV28 to TRBJ2-5, with 9 bases that match TRBD2. Germline values: CDR1 MDHEN, CDR2 SYDVKM. CDR3 length: 17 residues. V was clipped by 3 bases and J by 5 bases; unmatched bases: 13. The CDR3 reads CASSLGGGGGAVETQYF. Written as DNA, the CDR3 is TGTGCCAGCAGTTTGGGTGGGGGCGGGGGGGCGGTTGAGACCCAGTACTTC.

The chain has TRBV19 and TRBJ2-6; 9 bases are a match to TRBD1. The V segment lost 5 bases and the J segment 2 bases; nucleotides outside the gene matches: 4. The CDR3 consists of 16 residues. Germline lookup yields CDR1 LNHDA and CDR2 SQIVND (reference sequence). In nucleotides, the CDR3 is TGTGCCAGTAGTGTAACAGGGGGCGCTGGGGCCAACGTCCTGACTTTC. It encodes CASSVTGGAGANVLTF.

The chain employs TRBV27 and TRBJ2-7, with D uncertain. The V and J ends lost 3 bases and 3 bases respectively, with 9 bases between them. The CDR3 contains 13 residues. Germline V gives CDR1 MNHEY, CDR2 SMNVEV (reference sequence). CDR3 nucleotides: TGTGCCAGCAGTTTCGGCAGGAACTACGAGCAGTACTTC. It specifies CASSFGRNYEQYF.

The J gene is TRBJ1-1, the V gene TRBV18, with TRBD1 identical over 7 bases. Germline-derived CDR1 and CDR2 are KGHSH and LQKENI. The CDR3 extends over 12 amino acids. V gave up 2 bases and J gave up 7 bases; unmatched junction bases: 1. The CDR3 region has the DNA TGTGCCAGCTCACCATACAGGGGTGAAGCTTTCTTT. This sequence encodes CASSPYRGEAFF.

V usage is TRBV7-2 and J usage is TRBJ2-3; TRBD1 matches 7 bases. The CDR3 consists of 16 residues. V gave up 5 bases and J gave up 2 bases; unmatched junction bases: 10. From germline, CDR1 is SGHTA and CDR2 FQGNSA. CDR3: CASSPETGPLTDTQYF. CDR3 DNA: TGTGCCAGCAGCCCCGAGACAGGGCCCCTCACAGATACGCAGTATTTT.

The genes are TRBV7-9 and TRBJ1-4, with D hard to call. Trimming removed 1 base from V and 7 bases from J, with 13 bases in between. Germline V gene sequence: CDR1 SEHNR, CDR2 FQNEAQ (reference sequence). The CDR3 sequence is 15 residues long. The CDR3 region has the DNA TGTGCCAGCAGCTTAGGAGGAAGTTCATTTGAAAAACTGTTTTTT. This translates into CASSLGGSSFEKLFF. The full variable domain, with the rest looked up from reference TRBV7-9 and TRBJ1-4, is DTGVSQNPRHKITKRGQNVTFRCDPISEHNRLYWYRQTLGQGPEFLTYFQNEAQLEKSRLLSDRFSAERPKGSFSTLEIQRTEQGDSAMYLCASSLGGSSFEKLFFGSGTQLSVL.

This clone has a single count. The chain employs TRBV7-3 and TRBJ2-7; D unresolved. The V gene's germline CDR1 is SGHTA and CDR2 FQGTGA. The CDR3 is made up of 14 amino acids. Trimming took off 5 bases at V and 0 bases at J, with 11 bases between the two ends. Here the CDR3 DNA reads TGTGCCAGCAGCACCGACGGAGACTCCTACGAGCAGTACTTC. This encodes CASSTDGDSYEQYF.

This clone was detected only a few times. The J gene is TRBJ1-5, the V gene TRBV11-2; D is perhaps TRBD1 (5 bases). V lost 5 bases, J lost 3 bases, and 11 bases lay in between. Germline CDR1 and CDR2: SGHAT and FQNNGV. This CDR3 is 14 amino acids long. DNA for the CDR3: TGTGCCAGCAGCATCGGGGGGACCAATCAGCCCCAGCATTTT. It encodes CASSIGGTNQPQHF. Together with reference TRBV11-2 and TRBJ1-5, the CDR3 gives the full variable domain: EAGVAQSPRYKIIEKRQSVAFWCNPISGHATLYWYQQILGQGPKLLIQFQNNGVVDDSQLPKDRFSAERLKGVDSTLKIQPAKLEDSAVYLCASSIGGTNQPQHFGDGTRLSIL.

The chain recombines TRBV27 with TRBJ2-3; 13 bases map to TRBD2. V gave up 5 bases and J gave up 0 bases; unmatched junction bases: 2. The germline CDR1 and CDR2 sequences are MNHEY and SMNVEV (reference sequence). This CDR3 region has 16 residues. CDR3 coding DNA: TGTGCCAGCAGTACACTAGCGGGAGGGAGCACAGATACGCAGTATTTT. It specifies CASSTLAGGSTDTQYF.

The gene calls are TRBV5-1 and TRBJ1-6; D remains ambiguous. V shed 0 bases and J shed 10 bases, with 11 bases lying between them. This CDR3 is 14 amino acids long. In germline, CDR1 is SGHRS, CDR2 YFSETQ. CDR3 protein: CASSLVEERSPLHF. CDR3 in DNA: TGCGCCAGCAGCTTGGTAGAGGAGAGGTCACCCCTCCACTTT. Variable domain in full (rest from reference TRBV5-1 and TRBJ1-6): KAGVTQTPRYLIKTRGQQVTLSCSPISGHRSVSWYQQTPGQGLQFLFEYFSETQRNKGNFPGRFSGRQFSNSRSEMNVSTLELGDSALYLCASSLVEERSPLHFGNGTRLTVT.

This clone was seen only a few times. V is TRBV11-3 and J is TRBJ2-3; 9 positions agree with TRBD1. This CDR3 contains 14 residues. With V trimmed by 4 bases and J by 5 bases, 4 bases remained unmatched. The germline V gene has CDR1 SGHNT and CDR2 YENEEA. The CDR3 DNA reads TGTGCCAGCAGCTGGACAGGGGTTGGAGATACGCAGTATTTT. Protein: CASSWTGVGDTQYF.

The V call is TRBV20-1, the J call TRBJ1-1; D gene unclear. Germline V gene sequence: CDR1 DFQATT, CDR2 SNEGSKA (reference sequence). The CDR3 is 10 amino acids. Trimming stripped 6 bases from V and 6 bases from J, with 8 bases between. CDR3 sequence: CSAVVPEAFF. CDR3 DNA: TGCAGTGCCGTCGTTCCTGAAGCTTTCTTT.

The rearrangement uses TRBV10-3 and TRBJ2-3; 10 positions match TRBD2. The V and J ends lost 7 bases and 4 bases, in that order; junction bases with no gene match: 5. The CDR3 has 14 amino acids. Germline CDR1 is ENHRY and CDR2 is SYGVKD. CDR3: CAITSGRKADTQYF. The CDR3, as DNA: TGTGCCATCACTAGCGGGAGAAAGGCAGATACGCAGTATTTT.

V and J are TRBV19 and TRBJ2-1; D is undetermined. The CDR3 extends over 13 amino acids. Germline V gives CDR1 LNHDA, CDR2 SQIVND (reference sequence). Trimming stripped 6 bases from V and 6 bases from J, with 12 bases between. This CDR3 is CASRGRPINEQFF. DNA for the CDR3: TGTGCCAGTAGGGGCAGGCCGATCAATGAGCAGTTCTTC.

The gene calls are TRBV2 and TRBJ2-3; perhaps TRBD1 as D (5 bases). Germline assignment: CDR1 SNHLY and CDR2 FYNNEI. This CDR3 has 15 amino acids. V was cut by 11 bases and J by 0 bases, with 18 bases left in between. The CDR3 bases are TGTGCCGGCGACAGCACAACACTTAGCACAGATACGCAGTATTTT. This sequence encodes CAGDSTTLSTDTQYF.

This clone was counted between two and nine times. CDR3 sequence reads: CASSLKWAQPQHF. The DNA of the CDR3 is TGTGCCAGCAGCCTCAAATGGGCGCAGCCCCAGCATTTT. V is TRBV27 and J is TRBJ1-5; no reliable D call. CDR3 length equals 13 residues. The V and J ends lost 6 bases and 7 bases respectively, with 13 bases between them. Germline assignment: CDR1 MNHEY and CDR2 SMNVEV (reference sequence).

V is TRBV18 and J is TRBJ1-2, with 8 bases identical to TRBD1. In germline, CDR1 is KGHSH, CDR2 LQKENI. This CDR3 region has 15 residues. Losses at the gene ends were 4 bases for V and 3 bases for J; bases not matched to a gene: 7. Here the CDR3 reads CASSLATGDYYGYTF. CDR3 sequence (DNA): TGTGCCAGCTCACTTGCGACAGGGGACTACTATGGCTACACCTTC.

The chain is built from TRBV19 and TRBJ2-1, with 7 bases lining up with TRBD1. The germline gives CDR1 LNHDA, CDR2 SQIVND (reference sequence). V trimming: 5 bases; J trimming: 3 bases; junction bases outside the gene matches: 4. This CDR3 is 14 amino acids long. CDR3 nucleotide sequence: TGTGCCAGTAGTTCGGGACAGTTCTACAATGAGCAGTTCTTC. It is translated as CASSSGQFYNEQFF.

This chain links TRBV27 with TRBJ2-1, with 9 bases lining up with TRBD2. CDR1 is MNHEY, CDR2 SMNVEV, per germline (reference sequence). This CDR3 is 17 amino acids long. V gave up 5 bases and J gave up 9 bases; unmatched junction bases: 17. The CDR3 loop reads CASSPRAGGPTRAEQFF. The CDR3, as DNA: TGTGCCAGCAGTCCAAGAGCGGGGGGCCCTACTCGGGCTGAGCAGTTCTTC.

This clone was counted a few times. This chain links TRBV5-1 with TRBJ1-2, with TRBD1 as a possible D gene (5 bases). V was shortened by 4 bases and J by 3 bases, with 10 bases between the two germline ends. Looked up from germline, CDR1 is SGHRS and CDR2 is YFSETQ. CDR3 length: 13 residues. The CDR3 spells CASSHQGDYGYTF. CDR3 sequence (DNA): TGCGCCAGCAGCCATCAGGGTGACTATGGCTACACCTTC.

In the case of this clone: This same CDR3 is encoded by further DNA sequences in the sample. This sequence joins TRBV6-6 and TRBJ2-7; TRBD1 aligns across 7 bases. This CDR3 comprises 13 residues. V lost 6 bases and J lost 0; bases outside the gene matches: 2. Germline V gene data show CDR1 as MNHNY and CDR2 as SVGAGI (reference sequence). The CDR3 sequence: CASSPGGSYEQYF. In DNA, the CDR3 is TGTGCCAGCAGCCCAGGGGGCTCCTACGAGCAGTACTTC.

J is TRBJ1-5 and V is TRBV4-1; D is uncertain. Germline V CDR1 and CDR2: MGHRA, YSYEKL. V shed 0 bases and J shed 1 base, with 4 bases lying between them. CDR3 length: 14 amino acids. The CDR3 sequence is CASSQDGSNQPQHF. CDR3 DNA: TGCGCCAGCAGCCAAGATGGCAGCAATCAGCCCCAGCATTTT.

J is TRBJ2-7 and V is TRBV18; 11 bases line up with TRBD1. The V and J ends lost 5 bases and 6 bases, in that order; junction bases with no gene match: 9. Germline V gene data show CDR1 as KGHSH and CDR2 as LQKENI. There are 15 residues in the CDR3. The CDR3 region has the DNA TGTGCCAGCTCAACCGGACAGGGGGCTCTCGGCGAGCAGTACTTC. Its translation is CASSTGQGALGEQYF.

The genes are TRBV6-1 and TRBJ2-3; TRBD2 matches 15 bases. The germline gives CDR1 MNHNS, CDR2 SASEGT. The CDR3 spans 19 residues. V shed 4 bases and J 5 bases; nucleotides not matched to a gene: 13. Here the CDR3 reads CASSGPPRTSGGAGDTQYF. The CDR3, as DNA: TGTGCCAGCAGTGGCCCCCCCCGGACTAGCGGGGGGGCAGGAGATACGCAGTATTTT.

The chain carries TRBV9 and TRBJ1-2; 7 bases are shared with TRBD1. The trim removed 5 bases at V and 4 bases at J, leaving 5 bases unmatched. The V gene's germline CDR1 is SGDLS and CDR2 YYNGEE. The CDR3 is made up of 13 amino acids. CDR3 nucleotide sequence: TGTGCCAGCAGTATGGGACAGATCTATGGCTACACCTTC. Translated, it gives CASSMGQIYGYTF.

This clone was counted between two and nine times. The rearrangement uses TRBV5-4 and TRBJ2-3; 8 positions agree with TRBD1. Trimming took 5 bases from V and 5 from J; bases not matched to a gene: 10. The length of the CDR3 is 15 residues. Germline V CDR1 and CDR2: SGHNT, YYREEE (reference sequence). As DNA, the CDR3 is TGTGCCAGCAGTTTAGACGGGACAGGCATAGATACGCAGTATTTT. Translation: CASSLDGTGIDTQYF.

CDR3 in DNA: TGTGCCAGTAGTACCGCGGGGCCCGTCCCCGAGCAGTACTTC. Residues: CASSTAGPVPEQYF. This chain connects TRBV19 to TRBJ2-7, with D possibly being TRBD2 (6 bases). CDR3 length: 14 residues. Per the germline V gene, CDR1 is LNHDA and CDR2 is SQIVND (reference sequence). Trimming took off 4 bases at V and 6 bases at J, with 16 bases between the two ends. Using reference TRBV19 and TRBJ2-7 for the parts outside the CDR3, the full variable domain is DGGITQSPKYLFRKEGQNVTLSCEQNLNHDAMYWYRQDPGQGLRLIYYSQIVNDFQKGDIAEGYSVSREKKESFPLTVTSAQKNPTAFYLCASSTAGPVPEQYFGPGTRLTVT.

This clone was detected only a few times. The chain employs TRBV29-1 and TRBJ1-3, with D unresolved. V lost 7 bases and J 0 bases, leaving 13 bases between the germline ends. The CDR3 is 14 residues long. The germline V gene has CDR1 SQVTM and CDR2 ANQGSEA. The CDR3 bases are TGCAGCGCCATCCTCGGGATCTCTGGAAACACCATATATTTT. Residues: CSAILGISGNTIYF.